This is a list of T cell receptor beta chains from one sample in a study of blood T cell repertoires in COVID-19. Sequencing was performed with immunoSEQ multiplex PCR; in TCRdb, only in-frame clones are kept and a portion is missing. Of about 300,000 clones listed, around 88% are singletons. Sequenced input: peripheral blood. These receptors were obtained from a woman in her thirties with COVID-19, enrolled during active disease. Both conserved end residues are part of each CDR3. The order of the fields is V gene, J gene, D gene, clone size, CDR3 protein, CDR3 DNA. The D gene is left open where the match is weak. Clone size, where shown, is once, few, many, or a class for clones that have expanded.

TRBV4-2	TRBJ2-1	TRBD2	NA	CASSQSPSGGVHNEQFF	TGTGCCAGCAGCCAGTCACCGAGCGGGGGGGTCCACAATGAGCAGTTCTTC
TRBV30	TRBJ1-1	TRBD1	NA	CAWVQGAATEAFF	TGTGCCTGGGTACAGGGGGCGGCCACTGAAGCTTTCTTT
TRBV7-9	TRBJ2-7	NA	NA	CASTSPQDNRYSYEQYF	TGTGCCAGCACCTCCCCCCAGGACAACCGATACTCCTACGAGCAGTACTTC
TRBV19	TRBJ1-2	TRBD1	few	CASSRQGSYGYTF	TGTGCCAGTAGTCGACAGGGGAGCTATGGCTACACCTTC
TRBV12-3/TRBV12-4	TRBJ1-1	NA	few	CASNGGGTEAFF	TGTGCCAGCAACGGGGGGGGCACTGAAGCTTTCTTT
TRBV4-3	TRBJ1-1	NA	NA	CASSQVRAGGFSTEAFF	TGCGCCAGCAGCCAAGTAAGGGCGGGGGGGTTTAGCACTGAAGCTTTCTTT
TRBV28	TRBJ2-7	TRBD1	NA	CASSWGQAYEQYF	TGTGCCAGCAGTTGGGGACAGGCCTACGAGCAGTACTTC
TRBV3-1/TRBV3-2	TRBJ2-1	NA	few	CASSQGSASFF	TGTGCCAGCAGCCAAGGCTCAGCGTCGTTCTTC
TRBV10-3	TRBJ1-4	NA	NA	CATQRHAATNEKLFF	TGTGCCACCCAACGCCACGCAGCAACTAATGAAAAACTGTTTTTT
TRBV7-9	TRBJ2-6	NA	NA	CASSTYRAGANVLTF	TGTGCCAGCAGCACCTACAGGGCTGGGGCCAACGTCCTGACTTTC
TRBV28	TRBJ1-3	NA	once	CATQLGGAGNTIYF	TGTGCCACACAACTCGGGGGGGCTGGAAACACCATATATTTT
TRBV6-1	TRBJ2-7	NA	NA	CASSEPTGSAYEQYF	TGTGCCAGCAGTGAACCCACAGGGAGCGCCTACGAGCAGTACTTC
TRBV5-1	TRBJ1-2	NA	NA	CASSPSDTRYGYTF	TGCGCCAGCAGCCCCTCGGACACACGCTATGGCTACACCTTC
TRBV7-6	TRBJ2-5	TRBD2	NA	CASSQSLAGKGETQYF	TGTGCCAGCAGCCAGAGTTTAGCGGGGAAAGGGGAGACCCAGTACTTC
TRBV29-1	TRBJ1-2	NA	NA	CSVEDRPSGYTF	TGCAGCGTTGAAGATCGGCCTAGTGGCTACACCTTC
TRBV6-5	TRBJ2-1	NA	NA	CASAQGYNEQFF	TGTGCCAGCGCGCAGGGCTACAATGAGCAGTTCTTC
TRBV19	TRBJ1-6	NA	NA	CATLGPGRNSPLHF	TGTGCCACCCTTGGACCAGGGCGCAATTCACCCCTCCACTTT
TRBV2	TRBJ1-5	TRBD1	NA	CASMLDRGIQPQHF	TGTGCCAGCATGCTGGACAGGGGGATTCAGCCCCAGCATTTT
TRBV5-1	TRBJ2-1	NA	NA	CASSLDSPKSNEQFF	TGCGCCAGCAGCTTGGACAGCCCCAAGAGCAATGAGCAGTTCTTC
TRBV6-4	TRBJ2-2	TRBD2	NA	CASSDSSGGPGELFF	TGTGCCAGCAGTGACTCTTCGGGAGGGCCCGGGGAGCTGTTTTTT
TRBV7-9	TRBJ2-5	NA	NA	CASSLAGVGETQYF	TGTGCCAGCAGCTTAGCAGGGGTCGGGGAGACCCAGTACTTC
TRBV4-1	TRBJ1-2	NA	NA	CASSQEGQIYGYTF	TGCGCCAGCAGCCAAGAAGGACAGATCTATGGCTACACCTTC
TRBV4-1	TRBJ1-1	NA	NA	CASSPGRNRNTEAFF	TGCGCCAGCAGCCCCGGTCGTAACAGGAACACTGAAGCTTTCTTT
TRBV9	TRBJ1-1	NA	NA	CASSVAAGGKTEAFF	TGTGCCAGCAGCGTCGCCGCCGGGGGAAAAACTGAAGCTTTCTTT
TRBV15	TRBJ2-7	TRBD2	NA	CATSRDRAGEREQYF	TGTGCCACCAGCAGAGATCGAGCGGGGGAACGGGAGCAGTACTTC
TRBV9	TRBJ2-1	NA	NA	CASSVRGAVHNEQFF	TGTGCCAGCAGCGTCCGGGGGGCAGTTCACAATGAGCAGTTCTTC
TRBV27	TRBJ1-3	NA	NA	CASSGMGGNTIYF	TGTGCCAGCTCTGGCATGGGCGGAAACACCATATATTTT
TRBV29-1	TRBJ1-1	NA	NA	CSVKDIEAFF	TGCAGCGTTAAGGACATTGAAGCTTTCTTT
TRBV12-3/TRBV12-4	TRBJ1-2	NA	NA	CASSLGLYGYTF	TGTGCCAGCAGTTTGGGACTGTATGGCTACACCTTC
TRBV20-1	TRBJ1-4	NA	NA	CSASWGGNEKLFF	TGCAGTGCTAGTTGGGGAGGGAATGAAAAACTGTTTTTT
TRBV28	TRBJ1-4	NA	NA	CASSWGGAGDNEKLFF	TGTGCCAGCAGTTGGGGGGGAGCGGGGGATAATGAAAAACTGTTTTTT
TRBV7-7	TRBJ2-7	TRBD1	NA	CASSPGQGDLHEQYF	TGTGCCAGCAGCCCTGGACAGGGGGACCTCCACGAGCAGTACTTC
TRBV15	TRBJ2-2	TRBD1	NA	CATRSTGGSGELFF	TGTGCCACCAGATCTACAGGGGGGTCCGGGGAGCTGTTTTTT
TRBV20-1	TRBJ1-2	NA	NA	CSASDNGYTF	TGCAGTGCTAGTGACAATGGCTACACCTTC
TRBV9	TRBJ1-3	NA	NA	CASSVSGFTGNTIYF	TGTGCCAGCAGCGTATCGGGGTTTACTGGAAACACCATATATTTT
TRBV28	TRBJ2-5	NA	NA	CASSSLAMYQETQYF	TGTGCCAGCAGTTCGCTAGCGATGTACCAAGAGACCCAGTACTTC
TRBV2	TRBJ1-2	TRBD1	NA	CASSPDRGRDGYTF	TGTGCCAGCAGTCCGGACAGGGGCAGAGATGGCTACACCTTC
TRBV11-3	TRBJ2-7	NA	NA	CASSLEGAYEQYF	TGTGCCAGCAGCTTGGAGGGGGCATACGAGCAGTACTTC
TRBV6-6	TRBJ2-4	TRBD1	NA	CASSRGQENIQYF	TGTGCCAGCAGCCGTGGACAGGAAAACATTCAGTACTTC
TRBV18	TRBJ2-3	TRBD1	once	CASSPIERTGPSTDTQYF	TGTGCCAGCTCACCCATAGAACGGACAGGGCCCAGCACAGATACGCAGTATTTT
TRBV7-9	TRBJ2-5	NA	NA	CASSQPGVESEETQYF	TGTGCCAGCAGCCAACCGGGAGTCGAGTCGGAAGAGACCCAGTACTTC
TRBV19	TRBJ2-1	NA	NA	CASSMIGSDEQFF	TGTGCCAGTAGTATGATCGGGTCTGATGAGCAGTTCTTC
TRBV15	TRBJ1-2	TRBD1	NA	CATSRAGTGKGSYTF	TGTGCCACCAGCAGGGCAGGGACAGGGAAGGGGAGCTACACCTTC
TRBV7-8	TRBJ2-7	NA	NA	CASSLTGTEQYF	TGTGCCAGCAGCTTAACAGGGACCGAGCAGTACTTC
TRBV18	TRBJ1-2	NA	NA	CASSPRLPYRDGYTF	TGTGCCAGCTCACCACGTCTCCCTTACAGGGACGGCTACACCTTC
TRBV30	TRBJ1-6	TRBD1	NA	CAWSSIGWTGNSPLHF	TGTGCCTGGAGCTCTATCGGGTGGACAGGGAATTCACCCCTCCACTTT
TRBV6-6	TRBJ2-7	TRBD1	NA	CASSYFQGDYEQYF	TGTGCCAGCAGTTACTTCCAGGGGGACTACGAGCAGTACTTC
TRBV4-2	TRBJ1-5	TRBD1	NA	CASSHIQGADQPQHF	TGTGCCAGCAGCCATATACAGGGGGCTGATCAGCCCCAGCATTTT
TRBV7-9	TRBJ2-1	NA	NA	CASSLGYRGGLYNEQFF	TGTGCCAGCAGCTTAGGGTATCGCGGGGGCCTATACAATGAGCAGTTCTTC
TRBV28	TRBJ1-3	NA	NA	CASSPPGGSGNTIYF	TGTGCCAGCAGTCCCCCCGGGGGCTCTGGAAACACCATATATTTT
TRBV7-3	TRBJ2-5	TRBD2	few	CASSLRGGKQETQYF	TGTGCCAGCAGCTTAAGGGGGGGAAAGCAAGAGACCCAGTACTTC
TRBV25-1	TRBJ1-3	NA	NA	CASSHGGTGNTIYF	TGTGCCAGCAGTCACGGGGGAACTGGAAACACCATATATTTT
TRBV28	TRBJ1-5	NA	few	CASSSGGRGYSNQPQHF	TGTGCCAGCAGTTCCGGGGGGAGGGGATATAGCAATCAGCCCCAGCATTTT
TRBV3-1/TRBV3-2	TRBJ2-2	NA	NA	CASSQVRETPHRTGELFF	TGTGCCAGCAGCCAAGTTAGGGAGACTCCTCATCGGACCGGGGAGCTGTTTTTT
TRBV2	TRBJ2-3	NA	NA	CASNKEYGTQYF	TGTGCCAGCAATAAAGAATACGGTACGCAGTATTTT